Reported below is one TCR beta chain. This record belongs to a study of blood T cell repertoires in COVID-19. In the study overall: Some COVID-19 samples were acute and others convalescent; all came from the United States, Italy and Spain. The cDNA or gDNA used as material had been derived from T cells, B-cell-depleted T cells, or PBMCs.

Original analysis: Researchers report that nucleated cell counts were estimated from reference gene primer amplification. The method was immunoSEQ multiplex PCR; TCRdb's version includes in-frame clones alone and lacks a portion of them. V and J calls and clone size are those listed in that table; D and trimming were worked out from the DNA. Among fewer than 250,000 clones listed, approximately 86% were seen once. Sequencing used peripheral blood. This TCR was recovered from a woman aged 55-70 years with active or convalescent COVID-19.

The DNA for the CDR3 is TGCGCCAGCAGCGCGTCGGACAGGGAAGTGCAGTTCTTC. As protein: CASSASDREVQFF. The rearrangement uses TRBV4-1 and TRBJ2-1, with TRBD1 matching 8 bases. The CDR3 totals 13 residues. Germline values: CDR1 MGHRA, CDR2 YSYEKL. After removal of 5 bases from V and 12 bases from J, the junction contained 9 bases not matched to a gene.